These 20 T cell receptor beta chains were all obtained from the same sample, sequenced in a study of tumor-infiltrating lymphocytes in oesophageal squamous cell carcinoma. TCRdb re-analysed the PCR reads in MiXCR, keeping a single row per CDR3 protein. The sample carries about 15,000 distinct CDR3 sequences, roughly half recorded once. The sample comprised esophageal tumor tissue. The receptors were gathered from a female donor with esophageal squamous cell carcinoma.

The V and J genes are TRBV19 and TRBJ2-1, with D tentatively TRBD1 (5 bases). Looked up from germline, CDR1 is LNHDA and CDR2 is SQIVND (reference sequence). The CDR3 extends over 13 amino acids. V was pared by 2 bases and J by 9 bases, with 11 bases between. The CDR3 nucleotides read TGTGCCAGTAGTATAAGCCAGGGCGGTGAGCAGTTCTTC. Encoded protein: CASSISQGGEQFF.

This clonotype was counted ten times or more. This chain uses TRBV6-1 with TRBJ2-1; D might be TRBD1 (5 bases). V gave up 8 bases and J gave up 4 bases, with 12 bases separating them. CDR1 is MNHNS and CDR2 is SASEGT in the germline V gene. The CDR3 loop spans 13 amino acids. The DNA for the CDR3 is TGTGCCAGCGAAAGACAGAGGTACAATGAGCAGTTCTTC. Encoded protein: CASERQRYNEQFF.

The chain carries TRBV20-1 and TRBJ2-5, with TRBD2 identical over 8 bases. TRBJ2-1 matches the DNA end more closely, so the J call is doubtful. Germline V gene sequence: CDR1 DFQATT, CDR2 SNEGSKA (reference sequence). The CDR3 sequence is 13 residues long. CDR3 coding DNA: TGCAGTGCTAGGACTAGCGCTAACAATGAGCAGTTCTTC. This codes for CSARTSANNEQFF.

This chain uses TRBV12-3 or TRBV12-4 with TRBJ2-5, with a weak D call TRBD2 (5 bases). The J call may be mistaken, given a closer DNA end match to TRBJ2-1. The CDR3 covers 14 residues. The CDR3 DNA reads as TGTGCCAGCGGAAGGTCCAGCGGCTACAATGAGCAGTTCTTC. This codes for CASGRSSGYNEQFF.

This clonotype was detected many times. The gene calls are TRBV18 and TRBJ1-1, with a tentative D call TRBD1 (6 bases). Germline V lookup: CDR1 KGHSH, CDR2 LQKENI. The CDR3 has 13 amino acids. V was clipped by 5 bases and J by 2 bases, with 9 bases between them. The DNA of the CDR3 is TGTGCCAGCTCAGGCAGGGGAAACACTGAAGCTTTCTTT. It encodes CASSGRGNTEAFF.

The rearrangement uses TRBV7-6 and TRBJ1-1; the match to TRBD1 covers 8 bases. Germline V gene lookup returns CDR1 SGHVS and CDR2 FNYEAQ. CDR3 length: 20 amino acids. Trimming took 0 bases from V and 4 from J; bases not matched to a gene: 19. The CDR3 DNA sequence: TGTGCCAGCAGCTTAGCGGACGTGGCAGGGGGCAGCCCGAAGGTCACTGAAGCTTTCTTT. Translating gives CASSLADVAGGSPKVTEAFF.

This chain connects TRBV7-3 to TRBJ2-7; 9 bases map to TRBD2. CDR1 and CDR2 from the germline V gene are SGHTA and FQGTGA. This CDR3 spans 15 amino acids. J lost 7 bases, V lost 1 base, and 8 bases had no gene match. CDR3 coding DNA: TGTGCCAGCAGCTTAAGGGGACTAGCCTCCAATGAGCAGTACTTC. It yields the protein CASSLRGLASNEQYF.

DNA of the CDR3: TGTGCCAGCAGTAGGGACGCTTACGAGCAGTACTTC. It translates to CASSRDAYEQYF. The gene calls are TRBV6-2 or TRBV6-3 and TRBJ2-7; possibly TRBD1 or TRBD2 for D (5 bases each). CDR1 is MNHEY, CDR2 SVGEGT, per germline. With 5 bases removed from V and 4 bases from J, the gap between germline ends came to 9 bases. This CDR3 comprises 12 residues.

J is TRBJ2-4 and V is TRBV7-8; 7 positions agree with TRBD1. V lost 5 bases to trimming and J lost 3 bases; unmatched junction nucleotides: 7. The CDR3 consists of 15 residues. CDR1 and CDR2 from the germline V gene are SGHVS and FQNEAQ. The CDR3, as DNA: TGTGCCAGCAGCGAACCATACAGGGGCAAAAACATTCAGTACTTC. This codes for CASSEPYRGKNIQYF.

CDR3 in amino acids: CASSLNSDGPQHF. The CDR3 DNA sequence: TGTGCCAGCAGCTTAAACTCGGACGGGCCCCAGCATTTT. The chain recombines TRBV7-6 with TRBJ1-5, with no clear D. CDR3 length equals 13 residues. Germline assignment: CDR1 SGHVS and CDR2 FNYEAQ. V was pared by 2 bases and J by 9 bases, with 11 bases between.

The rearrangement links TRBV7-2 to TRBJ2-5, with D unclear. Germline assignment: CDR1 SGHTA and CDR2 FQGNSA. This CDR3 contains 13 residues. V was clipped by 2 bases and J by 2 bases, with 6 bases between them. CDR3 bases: TGTGCCAGCAGCTTATCCAGGCAAGAGACCCAGTACTTC. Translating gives CASSLSRQETQYF.

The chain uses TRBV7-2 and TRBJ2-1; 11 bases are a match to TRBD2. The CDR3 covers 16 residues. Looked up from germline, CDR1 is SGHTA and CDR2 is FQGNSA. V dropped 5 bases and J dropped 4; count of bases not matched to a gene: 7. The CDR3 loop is CASSPELAGVYNEQFF. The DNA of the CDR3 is TGTGCCAGCAGCCCCGAACTAGCGGGAGTTTACAATGAGCAGTTCTTC.

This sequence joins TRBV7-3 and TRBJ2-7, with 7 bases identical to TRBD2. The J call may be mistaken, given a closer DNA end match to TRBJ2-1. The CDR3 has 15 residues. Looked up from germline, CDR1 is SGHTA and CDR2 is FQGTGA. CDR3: CASSLSFSSGNEQFF. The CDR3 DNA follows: TGTGCCAGCAGCTTAAGTTTTTCTAGCGGCAATGAGCAGTTCTTC.

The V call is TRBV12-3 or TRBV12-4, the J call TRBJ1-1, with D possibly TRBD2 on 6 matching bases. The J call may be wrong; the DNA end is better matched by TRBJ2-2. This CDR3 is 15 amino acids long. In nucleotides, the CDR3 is TGTGCCAGCAGTTTAAAAACTAGCAACACCGGGGAGCTGTTTTTT. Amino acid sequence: CASSLKTSNTGELFF.

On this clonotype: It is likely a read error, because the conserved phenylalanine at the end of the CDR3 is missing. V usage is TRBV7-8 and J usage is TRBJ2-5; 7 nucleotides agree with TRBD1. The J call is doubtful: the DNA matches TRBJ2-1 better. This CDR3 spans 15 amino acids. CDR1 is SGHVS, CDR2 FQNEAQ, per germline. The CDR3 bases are TGTGCCAGCAGCTTCCGGGACAGCCCGTCCAATGAGCAGTTCCTC. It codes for CASSFRDSPSNEQFL.

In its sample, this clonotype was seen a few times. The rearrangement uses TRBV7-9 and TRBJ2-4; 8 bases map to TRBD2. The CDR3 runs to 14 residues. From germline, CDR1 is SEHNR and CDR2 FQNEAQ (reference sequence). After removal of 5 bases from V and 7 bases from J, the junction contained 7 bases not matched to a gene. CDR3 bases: TGTGCCAGCAGCCGGACCGCGGGGGGTAACATTCAGTACTTC. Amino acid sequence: CASSRTAGGNIQYF.

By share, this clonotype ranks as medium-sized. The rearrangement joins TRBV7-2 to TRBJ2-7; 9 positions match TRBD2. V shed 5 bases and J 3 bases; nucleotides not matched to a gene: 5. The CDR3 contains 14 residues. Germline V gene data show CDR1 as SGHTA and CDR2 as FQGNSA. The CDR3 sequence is CASSPSGTFYEQYF. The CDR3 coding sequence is TGTGCCAGCAGCCCTAGCGGGACTTTCTACGAGCAGTACTTC.

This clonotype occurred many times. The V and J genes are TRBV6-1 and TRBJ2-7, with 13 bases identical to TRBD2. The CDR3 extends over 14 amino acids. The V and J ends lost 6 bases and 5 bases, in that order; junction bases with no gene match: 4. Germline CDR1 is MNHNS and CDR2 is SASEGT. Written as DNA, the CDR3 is TGTGCCAGCAGGGGGACTAGCGGGATCAACGAGCAGTACTTC. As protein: CASRGTSGINEQYF.

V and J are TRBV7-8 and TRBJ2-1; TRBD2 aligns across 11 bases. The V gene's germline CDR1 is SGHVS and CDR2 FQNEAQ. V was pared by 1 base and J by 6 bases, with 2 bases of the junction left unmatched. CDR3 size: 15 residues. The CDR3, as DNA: TGTGCCAGCAGCTTAGGTAGCGGGAGGGGCAATGAGCAGTTCTTC. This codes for CASSLGSGRGNEQFF. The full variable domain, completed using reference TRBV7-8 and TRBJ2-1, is GAGVSQSPRYKVAKRGQDVALRCDPISGHVSLFWYQQALGQGPEFLTYFQNEAQLDKSGLPSDRFFAERPEGSVSTLKIQRTQQEDSAVYLCASSLGSGRGNEQFFGPGTRLTVL.

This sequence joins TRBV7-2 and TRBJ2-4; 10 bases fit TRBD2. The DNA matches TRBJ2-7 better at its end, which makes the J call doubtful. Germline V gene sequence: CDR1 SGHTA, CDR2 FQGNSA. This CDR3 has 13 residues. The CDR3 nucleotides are TGTGCCAGCAGTTCACTAGCGGGATACGAGCAGTACTTC. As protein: CASSSLAGYEQYF.